The present T cell receptor (beta chain) was sequenced within a study of control samples from healthy donors and cancer patients. Repertoires were generated with immunoSEQ multiplex PCR, while TCRdb's copy carries only in-frame clones and drops some. In the table there are about 75,000 clones, 94% of which are singletons. The V end was cut by 6 bases, the J end by 3 bases, with 17 bases between. Germline V gene data show CDR1 as MDHEN and CDR2 as SYDVKM. This CDR3 spans 15 amino acids. The clonotype was recovered from a woman aged 40 to 50 in good health. The sample comprised blood. The chain couples TRBV28 to TRBJ1-1, with D uncertain. Here the CDR3 reads CASSRIRIGDTEAFF. CDR3 DNA sequence: TGTGCCAGCAGCCGTATCAGGATCGGGGACACTGAAGCTTTCTTT. Based on the CDR3 plus reference TRBV28 and TRBJ1-1, the full variable domain is DVKVTQSSRYLVKRTGEKVFLECVQDMDHENMFWYRQDPGLGLRLIYFSYDVKMKEKGDIPEGYSVSREKKERFSLILESASTNQTSMYLCASSRIRIGDTEAFFGQGTRLTVV.